The 16 T cell receptor beta chains below come from one sample, sequenced in a study of cytomegalovirus exposure and HLA in healthy donors. Assay: immunoSEQ multiplex PCR; the TCRdb copy retains only in-frame clones and omits some. The sample includes around 120,000 clones, around nine tenths seen only once; the top ten take less than 2%. The sample consisted of PBMCs. The receptors here all came from a young woman in good health and CMV-seronegative.

V and J are TRBV6-6 and TRBJ1-6, with D uncertain. V was cut by 6 bases and J by 10 bases, with 13 bases left in between. Germline-derived CDR1 and CDR2 are MNHNY and SVGAGI (reference sequence). The CDR3 covers 13 residues. As DNA, the CDR3 is TGTGCCAGCAGGGCGACATTGCCCTCACCCCTCCACTTT. Translated: CASRATLPSPLHF.

The V and J genes are TRBV5-1 and TRBJ2-7, with 8 bases aligning to TRBD2. J was trimmed by 7 bases and V by 1 base; bases with no gene match: 13. Germline V lookup: CDR1 SGHRS, CDR2 YFSETQ. The CDR3 runs 16 residues. CDR3 sequence (DNA): TGCGCCAGCAGCTTGAACTCAGGCGGCGGGAGGCTTGAGCAGTACTTC. Translated, it gives CASSLNSGGGRLEQYF.

The gene calls are TRBV6-1 and TRBJ2-3; 14 nucleotides line up with TRBD2. The ends lost 7 bases at V and 4 bases at J; junction bases unmatched: 4. The CDR3 extends over 15 amino acids. The germline V gene encodes CDR1 MNHNS and CDR2 SASEGT. CDR3 in amino acids: CASTRLAGGPDTQYF. CDR3 bases: TGTGCCAGCACTAGACTAGCGGGGGGGCCAGATACGCAGTATTTT.

CDR3 nucleotide sequence: TGTGCCAGCAGTAGGGACACTCGGAGCGATCAGCCCCAGCATTTT. Protein sequence: CASSRDTRSDQPQHF. V is TRBV2 and J is TRBJ1-5, with D possibly TRBD1 on 6 matching bases. The germline CDR1 and CDR2 sequences are SNHLY and FYNNEI. V lost 5 bases and J lost 5, with 16 bases in between. The CDR3 covers 15 residues. The full variable domain, completed using reference TRBV2 and TRBJ1-5, is EPEVTQTPSHQVTQMGQEVILRCVPISNHLYFYWYRQILGQKVEFLVSFYNNEISEKSEIFDDQFSVERPDGSNFTLKIRSTKLEDSAMYFCASSRDTRSDQPQHFGDGTRLSIL.

This chain links TRBV27 with TRBJ1-2; TRBD1 might be the D (5 bases). Deletions cut 5 bases from V and 5 bases from J, with 15 bases between. CDR1 is MNHEY and CDR2 is SMNVEV in the germline V gene (reference sequence). This CDR3 spans 14 amino acids. DNA of the CDR3: TGTGCCAGCAGTCCTCTCCCCAGGGTTTATGGCTACACCTTC. Translation gives CASSPLPRVYGYTF.

The chain joins TRBV6-5 to TRBJ1-1; TRBD1 might be the D (5 bases). V was shortened by 2 bases and J by 6 bases, with 16 bases between the two germline ends. Germline lookup yields CDR1 MNHEY and CDR2 SVGAGI. The CDR3 contains 15 residues. Here the CDR3 DNA reads TGTGCCAGCAGTTACCTACCCACAGGCCGCGCTGAAGCTTTCTTT. It is translated as CASSYLPTGRAEAFF.

The chain is built from TRBV13 and TRBJ2-1; perhaps TRBD1 as D (6 bases). Trimming stripped 4 bases from V and 6 bases from J, with 16 bases between. The CDR3 runs to 15 residues. Germline CDR1 and CDR2: PRHDT and FYEKMQ (reference sequence). The CDR3 protein is CASSSTGPLGNEQFF. The CDR3 DNA reads TGTGCCAGCAGCTCCACAGGGCCGTTGGGCAATGAGCAGTTCTTC.

The chain combines TRBV7-9 with TRBJ1-2; 8 bases are shared with TRBD1. The V gene's germline CDR1 is SEHNR and CDR2 FQNEAQ (reference sequence). The CDR3 is 13 amino acids. V was clipped by 5 bases and J by 3 bases; unmatched bases: 2. Written as DNA, the CDR3 is TGTGCCAGCAGCCCGACAGGGGACTATGGCTACACCTTC. Encoded protein: CASSPTGDYGYTF.

The chain carries TRBV28 and TRBJ1-3; no clear D gene. Germline V gene data show CDR1 as MDHEN and CDR2 as SYDVKM. Trimming removed 6 bases at V and 2 bases at J, with 14 bases between. The CDR3 is 15 residues long. The CDR3 nucleotides are TGTGCCAGCAGCCGCGAAGTTGCTCCTGGAAACACCATATATTTT. Translated, it gives CASSREVAPGNTIYF.

This clone was found once. This sequence joins TRBV5-5 and TRBJ2-7; D remains ambiguous. V was shortened by 4 bases and J by 3 bases, with 14 bases between the two germline ends. Germline V CDR1 and CDR2: SGHKS, YYEKEE (reference sequence). The CDR3 runs to 14 residues. CDR3 in amino acids: CASSPADNYYEQYF. The DNA of the CDR3 is TGTGCCAGCAGCCCGGCGGATAACTACTACGAGCAGTACTTC.

This chain links TRBV7-2 with TRBJ1-5; D is perhaps TRBD1 (6 bases). The CDR3 extends over 13 amino acids. CDR1 and CDR2 (germline): SGHTA, FQGNSA. V gave up 5 bases and J gave up 7 bases, with 12 bases separating them. The CDR3 DNA sequence: TGTGCCAGCAGCCCCGACAGGCCCCAGCCCCAGCATTTT. Protein product: CASSPDRPQPQHF.

This clone has a single count. The J gene is TRBJ2-7, the V gene TRBV12-5; 9 bases map to TRBD2. The germline V gene has CDR1 LGHNT and CDR2 FRNRAP. The CDR3 length is 19 residues. The V and J ends lost 5 bases and 6 bases, in that order; junction bases with no gene match: 23. CDR3 sequence reads: CASGTQGLRFRREGPEQYF. CDR3 in DNA: TGTGCTAGTGGTACACAGGGCTTAAGGTTTCGGCGGGAGGGCCCCGAGCAGTACTTC.

Here the CDR3 reads CASSPSGGAYNEQFF. The CDR3 DNA reads as TGTGCCAGCAGCCCAAGCGGGGGCGCCTACAATGAGCAGTTCTTC. The chain uses TRBV7-9 and TRBJ2-1; 8 bases match TRBD2. V was pared by 5 bases and J by 2 bases, with 5 bases of the junction left unmatched. The CDR3 contains 15 residues. The V gene's germline CDR1 is SEHNR and CDR2 FQNEAQ (reference sequence).

The genes are TRBV5-1 and TRBJ1-1, with 8 bases matching TRBD1. The CDR3 covers 18 residues. V trimming: 0 bases; J trimming: 4 bases; junction bases outside the gene matches: 14. CDR1 SGHRS and CDR2 YFSETQ come from the germline V gene. CDR3 region: CASSLGLNRDRYSTEAFF. The CDR3 DNA sequence: TGCGCCAGCAGCTTGGGTTTGAACCGGGACAGGTATAGCACTGAAGCTTTCTTT. Combining the CDR3 with reference TRBV5-1 and TRBJ1-1 gives the whole variable domain KAGVTQTPRYLIKTRGQQVTLSCSPISGHRSVSWYQQTPGQGLQFLFEYFSETQRNKGNFPGRFSGRQFSNSRSEMNVSTLELGDSALYLCASSLGLNRDRYSTEAFFGQGTRLTVV.

The V gene is TRBV18, the J gene TRBJ2-7; the match to TRBD1 covers 7 bases. CDR1 is KGHSH and CDR2 is LQKENI in the germline V gene. Trimming at V came to 4 bases and at J to 3 bases, leaving 3 bases not matched to a gene. CDR3 length: 13 residues. CDR3 nucleotide sequence: TGTGCCAGCTCACAGGGGGCAAGCTACGAGCAGTACTTC. Its translation: CASSQGASYEQYF.

This sequence joins TRBV5-1 and TRBJ2-1; 15 nucleotides match TRBD2. Germline V gene data show CDR1 as SGHRS and CDR2 as YFSETQ. V lost 4 bases and J lost 6; bases outside the gene matches: 8. This CDR3 is built from 17 residues. The CDR3 DNA sequence: TGCGCCAGCAGCCCTAGGACTAGCGGGGGGGCGGTCAATGAGCAGTTCTTC. Its protein is CASSPRTSGGAVNEQFF.